This TCR beta chain originates from a study of T cells in Graves' hyperthyroidism and ophthalmopathy. Only one count was recorded for this clonotype. Its antigen remains unknown. A clone one base away is much larger, so this may be a read error. In this CDR3 the conserved last residue, phenylalanine or tryptophan, is missing, so a read error is likely. Amplification of TCR beta CDR3 regions used RNA as the template. A set of HTBI primers served as the primers for a first-round RT-PCR of the TCR CDR3. MiXCR, applied by TCRdb to the multiplex PCR reads, yields one record per CDR3 protein. The data contain about 420,000 distinct CDR3 sequences, approximately 14% of them seen just once; the ten biggest clones take up 7.5% to 8%. Looked up from germline, CDR1 is LNHDA and CDR2 is SQIVND (reference sequence). This CDR3 has 15 residues. Trimming stripped 0 bases from V and 0 bases from J, with 8 bases between.

Diagnosis relied on clinical symptoms, serum thyroxine and TRAb, thyroid ultrasound and orbital computed tomography. Study-level findings and limits: Ophthalmopathy prediction by the model preceded onset by a median about 6 months.

Sequencing input: blood. The rearrangement uses TRBV19 and TRBJ1-1; D call uncertain. The TCR comes from a woman aged 18-35 years with Graves' hyperthyroidism. The CDR3 DNA follows: TGTGCCAGTAGTATAGATGGCAGTTTGAACACTGAAGCTTTCCTT. This encodes CASSIDGSLNTEAFL.